What follows are 18 T cell receptor beta chains derived from one specimen sequenced in a study of identical twins. One entry per CDR3 protein results from TCRdb running MiXCR on the 5' RACE reads. The sample consists of fewer than 900,000 distinct CDR3 sequences, 20% to 25% of them appearing once. This sample also belongs to another study, concerning T cells expressing NK-cell markers.

Specimen: PBMCs. All receptors come from a young woman in good health.

This chain uses TRBV7-2 with TRBJ2-1, with D unclear. Per germline, CDR1 SGHTA and CDR2 FQGNSA. The V end lost 5 bases, the J end lost 3 bases, and 8 bases lay between the germline ends. This CDR3 contains 13 residues. CDR3 sequence (DNA): TGTGCCAGCAGCCCCTGGAGCTACAATGAGCAGTTCTTC. Residues: CASSPWSYNEQFF.

This clonotype was recorded many times. V and J are TRBV6-5 and TRBJ2-5; no firm D call. The CDR3 spans 12 residues. V gave up 6 bases and J gave up 1 base, with 6 bases separating them. Germline V gene sequence: CDR1 MNHEY, CDR2 SVGAGI. The CDR3 sequence: CASRSAQETQYF. The CDR3 DNA is TGTGCCAGCAGGAGTGCCCAAGAGACCCAGTACTTC.

This clonotype was counted only a few times. The V and J genes are TRBV12-3 or TRBV12-4 and TRBJ1-1; D is undetermined. The CDR3 is made up of 13 amino acids. The germline V and J ends were trimmed by 5 bases and 2 bases, with 9 bases remaining between them. Here the CDR3 DNA reads TGTGCCAGCAGTAAAATACCTAACACTGAAGCTTTCTTT. It encodes CASSKIPNTEAFF.

The chain couples TRBV20-1 to TRBJ2-5, with D uncertain. Trimming pared 1 base from V and 2 bases from J, leaving 8 bases between. Germline V gene sequence: CDR1 DFQATT, CDR2 SNEGSKA (reference sequence). The CDR3 consists of 13 residues. The CDR3 DNA reads TGCAGTGCTAGAGCCCCCAGTCAAGAGACCCAGTACTTC. Amino acids: CSARAPSQETQYF.

CDR3 sequence reads: CSARDTAGGLDTQYF. In DNA, the CDR3 is TGCAGTGCTAGAGATACAGCGGGGGGCCTCGATACGCAGTATTTT. The chain combines TRBV20-1 with TRBJ2-3, with 9 bases lining up with TRBD2. The V gene end was trimmed by 0 bases and the J gene end by 6 bases; junction bases not matched to a gene: 7. Germline-derived CDR1 and CDR2 are DFQATT and SNEGSKA (reference sequence). The CDR3 runs to 15 residues.

The chain carries TRBV29-1 and TRBJ2-3; D not resolved. Germline values: CDR1 SQVTM, CDR2 ANQGSEA. The CDR3 has 15 amino acids. The ends were cut back, 6 bases at V and 3 bases at J, with 19 bases in the middle. In DNA form, the CDR3 reads TGCAGCGTACCACCGACGGCGATAACTACAGATACGCAGTATTTT. Its protein is CSVPPTAITTDTQYF.

In its sample, this clonotype was seen many times. The chain joins TRBV9 to TRBJ2-2; perhaps TRBD2 as D (5 bases). The CDR3 spans 15 residues. Germline V lookup: CDR1 SGDLS, CDR2 YYNGEE. Trimming removed 3 bases from V and 0 bases from J, with 9 bases in between. CDR3: CASSAGVSNTGELFF. The CDR3 DNA sequence: TGTGCCAGCAGCGCCGGGGTTTCGAACACCGGGGAGCTGTTTTTT.

The V and J genes are TRBV5-6 and TRBJ1-1; D is unresolved. The CDR3 runs 15 residues. Germline V gene lookup returns CDR1 SGHDT and CDR2 YYEEEE. Deletions cut 0 bases from V and 0 bases from J, with 9 bases between. The CDR3: CASSLGSGLNTEAFF. The CDR3 DNA follows: TGTGCCAGCAGCTTGGGGTCTGGGCTGAACACTGAAGCTTTCTTT.

V gene TRBV7-2 combines with J gene TRBJ2-3; tentative D call: TRBD2 (6 bases). The V and J ends lost 3 bases and 3 bases respectively, with 16 bases between them. Germline CDR1 is SGHTA and CDR2 is FQGNSA. The CDR3 consists of 16 residues. CDR3 coding DNA: TGTGCCAGCAGCTTTGGCGCGGGAATCATGACAGATACGCAGTATTTT. It codes for CASSFGAGIMTDTQYF.

The genes are TRBV6-5 and TRBJ1-3; D gene uncertain. Germline assignment: CDR1 MNHEY and CDR2 SVGAGI. The CDR3 runs to 13 residues. Trimming took off 2 bases at V and 8 bases at J, with 10 bases between the two ends. The CDR3 DNA follows: TGTGCCAGCAGTTACCTGGGATCGGACACCATATATTTT. Encoded protein: CASSYLGSDTIYF.

J is TRBJ2-7 and V is TRBV6-1; possibly TRBD2 for D (6 bases). V was pared by 7 bases and J by 3 bases, with 13 bases between. The CDR3 has 13 amino acids. From germline, CDR1 is MNHNS and CDR2 SASEGT. This CDR3 reads CASNSGRYYEQYF. The CDR3 coding sequence is TGTGCCAGCAACTCAGGGAGGTACTACGAGCAGTACTTC.

The rearrangement uses TRBV18 and TRBJ1-2; D is possibly TRBD1 (5 bases). With 0 bases removed from V and 3 bases from J, the gap between germline ends came to 5 bases. CDR1 is KGHSH, CDR2 LQKENI, per germline. The CDR3 contains 13 residues. Here the CDR3 DNA reads TGTGCCAGCTCACCACCGACAGACTATGGCTACACCTTC. The encoded protein is CASSPPTDYGYTF. Complete variable domain (other parts from reference TRBV18 and TRBJ1-2): NAGVMQNPRHLVRRRGQEARLRCSPMKGHSHVYWYRQLPEEGLKFMVYLQKENIIDESGMPKERFSAEFPKEGPSILRIQQVVRGDSAAYFCASSPPTDYGYTFGSGTRLTVV.

A few counts support this clonotype. The chain joins TRBV9 to TRBJ2-5, with a tentative D call TRBD2 (6 bases). V was pared by 4 bases and J by 1 base, with 14 bases between. The CDR3 has 15 residues. The germline CDR1 and CDR2 sequences are SGDLS and YYNGEE. For the CDR3, the DNA is TGTGCCAGCAGCAAGGGAGGTACCCCCCAAGAGACCCAGTACTTC. Encoded protein: CASSKGGTPQETQYF. The full variable domain, with the rest looked up from reference TRBV9 and TRBJ2-5, is DSGVTQTPKHLITATGQRVTLRCSPRSGDLSVYWYQQSLDQGLQFLIQYYNGEERAKGNILERFSAQQFPDLHSELNLSSLELGDSALYFCASSKGGTPQETQYFGPGTRLLVL.

This chain joins TRBV12-3 or TRBV12-4 and TRBJ2-1; D gene ambiguous. Between the trimmed V and J ends, which lost 6 bases and 2 bases, there was a span of 14 bases. The CDR3 is 15 residues long. CDR3 coding DNA: TGTGCCAGCAGAGGAGACCGCTGGACCTACAATGAGCAGTTCTTC. Translating gives CASRGDRWTYNEQFF.

This clonotype was picked up many times. The rearrangement uses TRBV10-3 and TRBJ1-1, with D tentatively TRBD1 (5 bases). This CDR3 spans 14 amino acids. Looked up from germline, CDR1 is ENHRY and CDR2 is SYGVKD. Trimming shortened V by 2 bases and J by 4 bases, and 11 bases separated the two germline ends. CDR3 DNA sequence: TGTGCCATCAGTGAGGACAGACAATCCACTGAAGCTTTCTTT. Translation gives CAISEDRQSTEAFF.

This clonotype has just a few counts. V is TRBV29-1 and J is TRBJ2-1; D is ambiguous. Germline CDR1 is SQVTM and CDR2 is ANQGSEA. The CDR3 loop spans 13 amino acids. The ends were cut back, 2 bases at V and 3 bases at J, with 8 bases in the middle. As DNA, the CDR3 is TGCAGCGTTGAACCGGGCGTCTACAATGAGCAGTTCTTC. This translates into CSVEPGVYNEQFF.

The chain uses TRBV11-3 and TRBJ2-1, with 10 bases that match TRBD1. The CDR3 consists of 17 residues. The germline V gene encodes CDR1 SGHNT and CDR2 YENEEA. V shed 2 bases and J 7 bases; nucleotides not matched to a gene: 11. CDR3 sequence reads: CASSLLGPGTGENEQFF. CDR3 in DNA: TGTGCCAGCAGCTTACTCGGTCCGGGGACAGGGGAAAATGAGCAGTTCTTC.

This clonotype was seen more than once but under ten times. The chain uses TRBV20-1 and TRBJ1-2; 7 positions agree with TRBD1. The germline V gene has CDR1 DFQATT and CDR2 SNEGSKA (reference sequence). This CDR3 comprises 13 residues. The V and J ends lost 5 bases and 6 bases, in that order; junction bases with no gene match: 9. The CDR3 here is CSARQGRRNGYTF. CDR3 nucleotide sequence: TGCAGTGCTCGACAGGGAAGGAGGAATGGCTACACCTTC.